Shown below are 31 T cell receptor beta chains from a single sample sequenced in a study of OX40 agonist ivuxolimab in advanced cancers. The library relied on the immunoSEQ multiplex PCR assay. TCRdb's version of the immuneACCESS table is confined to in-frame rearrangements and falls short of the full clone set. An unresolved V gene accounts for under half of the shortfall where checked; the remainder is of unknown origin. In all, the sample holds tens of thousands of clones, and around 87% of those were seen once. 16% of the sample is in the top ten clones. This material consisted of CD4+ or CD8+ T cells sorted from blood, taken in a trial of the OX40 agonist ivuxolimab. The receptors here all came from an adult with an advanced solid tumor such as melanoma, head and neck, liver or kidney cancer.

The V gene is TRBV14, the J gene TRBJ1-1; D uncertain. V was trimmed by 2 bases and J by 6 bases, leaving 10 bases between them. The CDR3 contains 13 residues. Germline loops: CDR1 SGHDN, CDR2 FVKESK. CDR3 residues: CASSQLGSAEAFF. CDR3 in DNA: TGTGCCAGCAGCCAATTAGGATCAGCTGAAGCTTTCTTT.

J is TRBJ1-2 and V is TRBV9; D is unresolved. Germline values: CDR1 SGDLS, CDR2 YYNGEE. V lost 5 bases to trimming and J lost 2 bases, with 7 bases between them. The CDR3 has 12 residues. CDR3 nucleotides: TGTGCCAGCAGTAGAGAAAACTATGGCTACACCTTC. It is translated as CASSRENYGYTF.

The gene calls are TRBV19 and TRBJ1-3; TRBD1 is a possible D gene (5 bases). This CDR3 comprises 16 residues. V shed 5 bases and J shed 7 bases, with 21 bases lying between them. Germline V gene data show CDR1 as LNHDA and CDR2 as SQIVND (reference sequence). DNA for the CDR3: TGTGCCAGTAGTCCCGCCGGGACTGACTTCTCGAACACCATATATTTT. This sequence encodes CASSPAGTDFSNTIYF.

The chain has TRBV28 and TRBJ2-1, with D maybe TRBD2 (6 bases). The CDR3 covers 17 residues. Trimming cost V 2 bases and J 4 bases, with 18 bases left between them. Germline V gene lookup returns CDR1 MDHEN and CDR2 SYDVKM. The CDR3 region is CASSLPLFGTSYNEQFF. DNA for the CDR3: TGTGCCAGCAGTTTACCCTTATTCGGGACTTCTTACAATGAGCAGTTCTTC.

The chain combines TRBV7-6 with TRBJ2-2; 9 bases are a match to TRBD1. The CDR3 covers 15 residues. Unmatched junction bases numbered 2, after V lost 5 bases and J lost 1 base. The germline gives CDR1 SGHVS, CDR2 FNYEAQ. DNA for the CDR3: TGTGCCAGCAGCCGACAGGGGGTGAACACCGGGGAGCTGTTTTTT. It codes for CASSRQGVNTGELFF.

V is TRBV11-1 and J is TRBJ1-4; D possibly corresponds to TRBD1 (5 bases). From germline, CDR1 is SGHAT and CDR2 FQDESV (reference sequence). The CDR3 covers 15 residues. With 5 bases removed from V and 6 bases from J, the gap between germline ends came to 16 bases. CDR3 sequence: CASSPIRVGDEKLFF. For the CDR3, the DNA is TGTGCCAGCAGCCCGATCAGGGTAGGGGATGAAAAACTGTTTTTT.

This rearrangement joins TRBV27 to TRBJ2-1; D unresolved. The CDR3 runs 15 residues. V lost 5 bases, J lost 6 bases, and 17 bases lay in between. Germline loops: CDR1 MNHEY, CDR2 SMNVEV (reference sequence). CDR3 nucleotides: TGTGCCAGCAGTACCTCCCCAGACTGGGGCAATGAGCAGTTCTTC. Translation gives CASSTSPDWGNEQFF.

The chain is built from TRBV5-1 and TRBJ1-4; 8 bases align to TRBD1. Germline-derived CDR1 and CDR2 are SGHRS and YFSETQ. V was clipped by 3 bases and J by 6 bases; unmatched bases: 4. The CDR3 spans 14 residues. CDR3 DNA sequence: TGCGCCAGCAGCTCCGGGACAGGACATGAAAAACTGTTTTTT. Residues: CASSSGTGHEKLFF. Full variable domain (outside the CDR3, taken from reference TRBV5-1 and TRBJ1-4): KAGVTQTPRYLIKTRGQQVTLSCSPISGHRSVSWYQQTPGQGLQFLFEYFSETQRNKGNFPGRFSGRQFSNSRSEMNVSTLELGDSALYLCASSSGTGHEKLFFGSGTQLSVL.

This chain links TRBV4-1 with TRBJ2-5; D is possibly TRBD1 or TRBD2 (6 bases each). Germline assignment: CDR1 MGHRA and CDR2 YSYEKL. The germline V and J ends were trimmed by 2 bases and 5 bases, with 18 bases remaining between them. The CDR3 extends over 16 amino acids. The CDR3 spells CASSQPLRRGWETQYF. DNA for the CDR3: TGCGCCAGCAGCCAACCCTTGCGGAGGGGGTGGGAGACCCAGTACTTC.

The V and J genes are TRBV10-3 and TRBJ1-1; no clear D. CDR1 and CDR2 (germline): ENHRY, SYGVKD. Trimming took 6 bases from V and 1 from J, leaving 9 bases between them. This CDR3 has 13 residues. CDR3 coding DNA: TGTGCCATCAGGGGCAGCCCGAACACTGAAGCTTTCTTT. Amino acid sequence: CAIRGSPNTEAFF.

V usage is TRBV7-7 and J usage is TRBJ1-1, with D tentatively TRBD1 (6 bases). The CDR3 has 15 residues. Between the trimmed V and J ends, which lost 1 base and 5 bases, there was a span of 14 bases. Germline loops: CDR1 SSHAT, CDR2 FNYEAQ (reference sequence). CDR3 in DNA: TGTGCCAGCAGCTTAGGCGGGGGGCGTCGGACTGAAGCTTTCTTT. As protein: CASSLGGGRRTEAFF.

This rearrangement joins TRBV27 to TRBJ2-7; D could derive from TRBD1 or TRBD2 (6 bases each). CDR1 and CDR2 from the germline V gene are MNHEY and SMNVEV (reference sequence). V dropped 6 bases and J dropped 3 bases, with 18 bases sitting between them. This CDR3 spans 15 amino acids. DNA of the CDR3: TGTGCCAGCAGGCGTGGGGGCGGGACCCACTACGAGCAGTACTTC. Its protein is CASRRGGGTHYEQYF.

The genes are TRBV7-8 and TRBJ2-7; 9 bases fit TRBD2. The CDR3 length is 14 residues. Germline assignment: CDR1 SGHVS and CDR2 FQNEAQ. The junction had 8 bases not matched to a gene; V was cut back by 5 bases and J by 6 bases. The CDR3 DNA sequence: TGTGCCAGCAGCCCCATAGCGGGAGCTGGCGAGCAGTACTTC. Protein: CASSPIAGAGEQYF.

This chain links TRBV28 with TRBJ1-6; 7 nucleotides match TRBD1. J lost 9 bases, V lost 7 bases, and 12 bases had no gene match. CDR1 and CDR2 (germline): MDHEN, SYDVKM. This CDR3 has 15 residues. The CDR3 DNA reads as TGTGCCAGCACCCCGACAGGGAGATTGGGTTCACCCCTCCACTTT. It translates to CASTPTGRLGSPLHF.

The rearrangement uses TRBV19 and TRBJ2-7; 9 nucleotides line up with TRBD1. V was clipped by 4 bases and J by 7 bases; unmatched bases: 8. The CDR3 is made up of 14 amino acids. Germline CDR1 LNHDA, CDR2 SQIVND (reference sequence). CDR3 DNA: TGTGCCAGTAGTACCCCACAGGGGGCGAGGGAGCAGTACTTC. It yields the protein CASSTPQGAREQYF.

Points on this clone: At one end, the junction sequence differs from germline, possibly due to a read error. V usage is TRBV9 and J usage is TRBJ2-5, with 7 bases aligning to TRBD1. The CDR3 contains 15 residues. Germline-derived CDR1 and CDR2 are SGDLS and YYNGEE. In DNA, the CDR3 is TGTGCCAGCAGCGTAGGAGGGGGCCCTTGGGAGATCCAGTACTTC. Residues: CASSVGGGPWEIQYF.

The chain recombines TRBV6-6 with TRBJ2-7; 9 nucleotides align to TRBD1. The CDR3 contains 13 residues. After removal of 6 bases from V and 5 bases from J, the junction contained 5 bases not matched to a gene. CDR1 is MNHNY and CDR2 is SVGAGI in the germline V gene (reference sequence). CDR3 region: CASRGTGRNEQYF. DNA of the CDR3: TGTGCCAGCAGAGGGACAGGGAGGAACGAGCAGTACTTC.

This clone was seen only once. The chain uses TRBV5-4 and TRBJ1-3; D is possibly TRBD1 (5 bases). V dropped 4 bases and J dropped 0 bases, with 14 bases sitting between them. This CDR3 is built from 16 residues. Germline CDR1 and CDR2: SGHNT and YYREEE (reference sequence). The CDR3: CASSGGWGVSGNTIYF. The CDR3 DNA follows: TGTGCCAGCAGCGGAGGTTGGGGGGTCTCTGGAAACACCATATATTTT.

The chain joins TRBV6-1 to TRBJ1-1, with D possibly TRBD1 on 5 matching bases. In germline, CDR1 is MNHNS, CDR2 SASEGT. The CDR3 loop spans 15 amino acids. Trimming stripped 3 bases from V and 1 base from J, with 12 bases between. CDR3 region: CASSDPGRANTEAFF. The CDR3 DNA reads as TGTGCCAGCAGTGACCCGGGACGGGCGAACACTGAAGCTTTCTTT.

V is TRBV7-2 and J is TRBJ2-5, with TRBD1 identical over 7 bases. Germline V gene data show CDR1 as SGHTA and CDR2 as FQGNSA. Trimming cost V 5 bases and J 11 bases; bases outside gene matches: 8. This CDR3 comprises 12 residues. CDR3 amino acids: CASSHLQGQQYF. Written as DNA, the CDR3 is TGTGCCAGCAGCCACTTACAGGGGCAGCAGTACTTC.

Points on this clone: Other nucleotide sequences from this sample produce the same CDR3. The CDR3 DNA sequence: TGTGCCAGTAGTAGGCAGAGCTCTGGAAACACCATATATTTT. Protein sequence: CASSRQSSGNTIYF. The chain joins TRBV19 to TRBJ1-3; no definite D call. There are 14 residues in the CDR3. Germline V lookup: CDR1 LNHDA, CDR2 SQIVND (reference sequence). The V and J ends lost 4 bases and 0 bases respectively, with 7 bases between them.

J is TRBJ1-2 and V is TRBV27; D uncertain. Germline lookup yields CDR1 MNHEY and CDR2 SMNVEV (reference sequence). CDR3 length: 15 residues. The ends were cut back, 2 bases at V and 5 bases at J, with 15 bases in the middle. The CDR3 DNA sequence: TGTGCCAGCAGTTTAACAAACCAGAACGCTTATGGCTACACCTTC. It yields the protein CASSLTNQNAYGYTF.

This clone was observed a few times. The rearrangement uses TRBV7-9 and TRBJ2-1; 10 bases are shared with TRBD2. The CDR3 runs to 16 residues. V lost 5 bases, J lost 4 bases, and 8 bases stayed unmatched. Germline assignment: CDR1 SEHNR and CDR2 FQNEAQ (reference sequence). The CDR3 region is CASSVGSGRPYNEQFF. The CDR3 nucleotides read TGTGCCAGCAGCGTAGGTAGCGGGAGGCCTTACAATGAGCAGTTCTTC.

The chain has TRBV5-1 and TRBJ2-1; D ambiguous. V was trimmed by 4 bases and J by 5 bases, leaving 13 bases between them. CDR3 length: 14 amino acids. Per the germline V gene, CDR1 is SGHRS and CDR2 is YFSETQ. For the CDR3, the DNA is TGCGCCAGCAGCCCGACTGTGAACCACAATGAGCAGTTCTTC. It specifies CASSPTVNHNEQFF.

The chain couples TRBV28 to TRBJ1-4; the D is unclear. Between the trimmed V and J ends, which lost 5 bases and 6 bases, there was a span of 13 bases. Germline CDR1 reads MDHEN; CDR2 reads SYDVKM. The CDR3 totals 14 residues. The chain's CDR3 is CASSDGGMYEKLFF. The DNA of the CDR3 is TGTGCCAGCAGTGATGGAGGGATGTATGAAAAACTGTTTTTT.

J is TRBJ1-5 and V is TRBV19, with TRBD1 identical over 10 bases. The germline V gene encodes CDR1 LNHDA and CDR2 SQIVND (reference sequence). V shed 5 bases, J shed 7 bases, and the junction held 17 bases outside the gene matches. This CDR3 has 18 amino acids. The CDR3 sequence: CASSATDRGLMVDQPQHF. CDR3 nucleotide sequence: TGTGCCAGTAGTGCAACCGACAGGGGGCTGATGGTAGACCAGCCCCAGCATTTT.

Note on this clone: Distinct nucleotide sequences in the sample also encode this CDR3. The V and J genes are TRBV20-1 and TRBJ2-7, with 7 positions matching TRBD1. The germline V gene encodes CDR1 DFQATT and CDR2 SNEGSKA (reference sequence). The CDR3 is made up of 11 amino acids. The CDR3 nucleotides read TGCAGCGGGACAGACTCCTACGAGCAGTACTTC. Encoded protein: CSGTDSYEQYF.

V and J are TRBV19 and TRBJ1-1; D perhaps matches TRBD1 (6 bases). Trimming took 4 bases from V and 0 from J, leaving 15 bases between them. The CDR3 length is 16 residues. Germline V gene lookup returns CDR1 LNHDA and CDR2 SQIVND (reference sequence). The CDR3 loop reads CASSNTRGAMNTEAFF. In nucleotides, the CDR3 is TGTGCCAGTAGTAATACAAGGGGGGCTATGAACACTGAAGCTTTCTTT.

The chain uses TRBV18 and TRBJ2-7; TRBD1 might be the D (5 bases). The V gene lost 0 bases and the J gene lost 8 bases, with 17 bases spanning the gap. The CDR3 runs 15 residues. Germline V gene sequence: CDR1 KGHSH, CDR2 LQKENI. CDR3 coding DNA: TGTGCCAGCTCACCACCGGCACAGGTCGGCCTCAAGCAGTACTTC. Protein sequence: CASSPPAQVGLKQYF.

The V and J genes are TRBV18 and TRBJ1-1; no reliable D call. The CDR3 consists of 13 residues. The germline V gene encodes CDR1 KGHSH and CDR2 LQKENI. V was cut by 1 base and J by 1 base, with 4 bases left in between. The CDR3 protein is CASSPRTNTEAFF. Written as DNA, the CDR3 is TGTGCCAGCTCACCACGGACGAACACTGAAGCTTTCTTT.

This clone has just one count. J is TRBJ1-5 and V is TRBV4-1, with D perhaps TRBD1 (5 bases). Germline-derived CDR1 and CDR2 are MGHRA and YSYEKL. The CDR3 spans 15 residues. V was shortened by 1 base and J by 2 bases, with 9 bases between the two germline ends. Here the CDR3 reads CASSQAGRGNQPQHF. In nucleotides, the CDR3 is TGCGCCAGCAGCCAAGCGGGCAGGGGCAATCAGCCCCAGCATTTT.